The 20 T cell receptor beta chains listed next were all sequenced from one sample in a study of blood T cell repertoires in COVID-19. This table comes from immunoSEQ multiplex PCR, and its TCRdb copy is limited to in-frame clones, with some not included. The data contain about 300,000 clones, roughly 85% of them singletons. The sample taken for sequencing was PBMCs or T cells enriched from blood (not recorded which). These receptors all come from a woman in her 30s who had recovered from COVID-19.

This chain joins TRBV6-5 and TRBJ1-1; 8 bases fit TRBD1. The CDR3 sequence is 13 residues long. CDR1 MNHEY and CDR2 SVGAGI come from the germline V gene. V was pared by 8 bases and J by 3 bases, with 5 bases of the junction left unmatched. In DNA, the CDR3 is TGTGCCAGCGGAACAGGGGGAGACACTGAAGCTTTCTTT. Encoded protein: CASGTGGDTEAFF.

This chain joins TRBV7-2 and TRBJ1-3; D not resolved. Germline CDR1 is SGHTA and CDR2 is FQGNSA. The CDR3 consists of 19 residues. V lost 2 bases and J lost 0, with 20 bases in between. The CDR3 loop reads CASSLRFLFRESSGNTIYF. The CDR3 coding sequence is TGTGCCAGCAGCTTAAGGTTTTTGTTTCGGGAGAGCTCTGGAAACACCATATATTTT. Using reference TRBV7-2 and TRBJ1-3 for the parts outside the CDR3, the full variable domain is GAGVSQSPSNKVTEKGKDVELRCDPISGHTALYWYRQSLGQGLEFLIYFQGNSAPDKSGLPSDRFSAERTGGSVSTLTIQRTQQEDSAVYLCASSLRFLFRESSGNTIYFGEGSWLTVV.

This clone was picked up a small number of times. The chain has TRBV19 and TRBJ1-2; maybe TRBD1 (6 bases). From germline, CDR1 is LNHDA and CDR2 SQIVND (reference sequence). The CDR3 consists of 12 residues. Trimming removed 6 bases from V and 4 bases from J, with 9 bases in between. CDR3 loop: CASRGTLYGYTF. DNA for the CDR3: TGTGCCAGTAGGGGGACACTCTATGGCTACACCTTC.

The J gene is TRBJ1-5, the V gene TRBV2; D is uncertain. Germline lookup yields CDR1 SNHLY and CDR2 FYNNEI. The CDR3 consists of 12 residues. Trimming pared 5 bases from V and 2 bases from J, leaving 4 bases between. The CDR3 is CASSSGNQPQHF. CDR3 in DNA: TGTGCCAGCAGTTCCGGCAATCAGCCCCAGCATTTT.

The chain has TRBV5-6 and TRBJ1-1; TRBD1 agrees at 7 bases. The germline CDR1 and CDR2 sequences are SGHDT and YYEEEE. V dropped 7 bases and J dropped 4; count of bases not matched to a gene: 10. The CDR3 is made up of 14 amino acids. CDR3 DNA sequence: TGTGCCAGCCTTACTACAGGGGAAGGCACTGAAGCTTTCTTT. It encodes CASLTTGEGTEAFF.

The chain carries TRBV2 and TRBJ2-1; 9 bases are shared with TRBD1. V lost 6 bases, J lost 5 bases, and 8 bases stayed unmatched. CDR1 is SNHLY, CDR2 FYNNEI, per germline. The length of the CDR3 is 15 residues. CDR3 DNA: TGTGCCAGCAGAGCGGACAGGGGTTCGCACAATGAGCAGTTCTTC. Translated, it gives CASRADRGSHNEQFF.

The chain employs TRBV6-5 and TRBJ2-1; maybe TRBD2 (5 bases). Trimming removed 7 bases at V and 9 bases at J, with 13 bases between. Germline lookup yields CDR1 MNHEY and CDR2 SVGAGI. The CDR3 is 12 amino acids. The CDR3 DNA reads TGTGCCAGCAAGCTGACTACGAGTGAGCAGTTCTTC. It translates to CASKLTTSEQFF.

For the CDR3, the DNA is TGTGCCAGCTCACCCGGGACAGGCCTCTACGAGCAGTACTTC. Translation: CASSPGTGLYEQYF. The rearrangement uses TRBV18 and TRBJ2-7; 8 bases are a match to TRBD1. Germline loops: CDR1 KGHSH, CDR2 LQKENI. Trimming at V came to 3 bases and at J to 3 bases, leaving 4 bases not matched to a gene. The CDR3 has 14 amino acids. Full variable domain (rest looked up from reference TRBV18 and TRBJ2-7): NAGVMQNPRHLVRRRGQEARLRCSPMKGHSHVYWYRQLPEEGLKFMVYLQKENIIDESGMPKERFSAEFPKEGPSILRIQQVVRGDSAAYFCASSPGTGLYEQYFGPGTRLTVT.

CDR3 in amino acids: CASSPMTSNTGELFF. CDR3 bases: TGTGCCAGCTCACCAATGACATCGAACACCGGGGAGCTGTTTTTT. The chain uses TRBV18 and TRBJ2-2, with no clear D. In germline, CDR1 is KGHSH, CDR2 LQKENI. Deletions cut 2 bases from V and 0 bases from J, with 7 bases between. The CDR3 is made up of 15 amino acids.

The chain uses TRBV3-1 (or the pseudogene TRBV3-2) and TRBJ2-7; the match to TRBD2 covers 7 bases. V lost 2 bases, J lost 6 bases, and 7 bases stayed unmatched. Germline assignment: CDR1 LGHDT and CDR2 YNNKEL (reference sequence). The CDR3 has 14 residues. The CDR3 reads CASSQFRGGGEQYF. The DNA of the CDR3 is TGTGCCAGCAGCCAATTTCGCGGGGGTGGCGAGCAGTACTTC.

Points on this clone: At the DNA level, this CDR3 is encoded by other sequences in the same sample as well. This chain connects TRBV18 to TRBJ1-5, with TRBD1 matching 9 bases. J lost 6 bases, V lost 4 bases, and 4 bases had no gene match. The CDR3 contains 14 residues. Germline CDR1 and CDR2: KGHSH and LQKENI. The CDR3 loop is CASSLDRGGQPQHF. The CDR3 DNA reads as TGTGCCAGCTCACTGGACAGGGGCGGTCAGCCCCAGCATTTT.

The V call is TRBV2, the J call TRBJ1-1; D is perhaps TRBD1 (6 bases). V was cut by 6 bases and J by 4 bases, with 15 bases left in between. CDR1 and CDR2 from the germline V gene are SNHLY and FYNNEI. This CDR3 spans 14 amino acids. DNA of the CDR3: TGTGCCAGCAGCGCAACCGGGACAACCACTGAAGCTTTCTTT. It encodes CASSATGTTTEAFF.

The CDR3 here is CASSLVQGLTGELFF. In DNA, the CDR3 is TGTGCCAGCAGTCTGGTACAGGGGCTGACCGGGGAGCTGTTTTTT. The J gene is TRBJ2-2, the V gene TRBV6-5; 7 bases are shared with TRBD1. The germline gives CDR1 MNHEY, CDR2 SVGAGI. V was pared by 5 bases and J by 5 bases, with 8 bases of the junction left unmatched. The CDR3 is 15 residues long.

The chain couples TRBV12-5 to TRBJ2-7, with D possibly matching TRBD1 (6 bases). The CDR3 extends over 13 amino acids. V dropped 6 bases and J dropped 6 bases, with 15 bases sitting between them. Looked up from germline, CDR1 is LGHNT and CDR2 is FRNRAP. The CDR3 here is CASGFTGTSEQYF. The CDR3 nucleotides read TGTGCTAGTGGGTTCACAGGGACCTCCGAGCAGTACTTC.

V and J are TRBV5-5 and TRBJ2-5; 9 nucleotides line up with TRBD2. Germline lookup yields CDR1 SGHKS and CDR2 YYEKEE (reference sequence). The CDR3 contains 16 residues. The V segment lost 0 bases and the J segment 1 base; nucleotides outside the gene matches: 4. The CDR3 DNA follows: TGTGCCAGCAGCTTGGTTGCGCGGGGGGGCCAAGAGACCCAGTACTTC. The encoded protein is CASSLVARGGQETQYF.

V gene TRBV10-2 combines with J gene TRBJ2-2, with D possibly TRBD2 on 5 matching bases. Trimming removed 3 bases at V and 7 bases at J, with 15 bases between. The germline gives CDR1 WSHSY, CDR2 SAAADI. There are 15 residues in the CDR3. The CDR3 sequence: CASSDGSRGFGELFF. The CDR3 DNA follows: TGCGCCAGCAGTGACGGTTCTCGGGGATTCGGGGAGCTGTTTTTT.

This clone was observed a few times. CDR3 in amino acids: CARSPGQGISYEQYF. The CDR3 DNA follows: TGTGCCAGAAGCCCTGGACAGGGCATCTCCTACGAGCAGTACTTC. The rearrangement links TRBV7-5 to TRBJ2-7; no check of the table's D call, TRBD1, against the DNA was made. TRBV7-5 is described as a pseudogene. The CDR3 has 15 amino acids.

This chain connects TRBV5-6 to TRBJ2-2; 7 nucleotides line up with TRBD1. This CDR3 contains 15 residues. CDR1 is SGHDT and CDR2 is YYEEEE in the germline V gene. The trim removed 0 bases at V and 7 bases at J, leaving 6 bases unmatched. The CDR3 spells CASSLAGGSNGELFF. CDR3 nucleotides: TGTGCCAGCAGCTTGGCAGGGGGTAGTAACGGGGAGCTGTTTTTT.

The V and J genes are TRBV19 and TRBJ1-1; perhaps TRBD1 as D (5 bases). The CDR3 runs to 14 residues. Trimming cost V 3 bases and J 4 bases, with 12 bases left between them. Germline V CDR1 and CDR2: LNHDA, SQIVND (reference sequence). DNA for the CDR3: TGTGCCAGTAGTATTCAGGGTCCCGGCACTGAAGCTTTCTTT. It codes for CASSIQGPGTEAFF.

The chain carries TRBV10-1 and TRBJ2-5; no clear D. The CDR3 is 14 amino acids. Trimming stripped 0 bases from V and 3 bases from J, with 8 bases between. CDR1 is WNHNN and CDR2 is SYGVQD in the germline V gene (reference sequence). CDR3 region: CASSESGTKETQYF. CDR3 DNA sequence: TGCGCCAGCAGTGAGTCGGGCACCAAAGAGACCCAGTACTTC.